The rows below give T cell receptor beta chains drawn from one sample of a study of a mutant IDH1 vaccine in newly diagnosed glioma. The table came from immunoSEQ multiplex PCR; TCRdb's copy has only in-frame clones and leaves some out. The data show about 24,000 clones, with around 80% seen just once and 8% to 10% held by the top ten. What these receptors recognize is not known. Sequenced here: PBMCs, sampled from a glioma patient whose treatment included an IDH1 peptide vaccine. Receptors originate from a man aged 35 to 55 with glioma. CDR3s include the opening cysteine and the closing phenylalanine or tryptophan. The D gene is left open where the match is weak. Some rows mark clone size as missing; the rest say once, few, many or name a class of expanded clone.

V	J	D	size	DNA	CDR3
TRBV15	TRBJ2-1	TRBD2	NA	TGTGCCACCAGCAGGGGACTAGCGGGAGGGACTGAGCAGTTCTTC	CATSRGLAGGTEQFF
TRBV6-1	TRBJ2-3	NA	NA	TGTGCCAGCAGTGAAATAATAGGACGAAAGATTCAGTATTTT	CASSEIIGRKIQYF
TRBV9	TRBJ2-2	TRBD2	once	TGTGCCAGCAGCGTAGGGCCTAGCGGGCGCTCCGGGGAGCTGTTTTTT	CASSVGPSGRSGELFF
TRBV6-6	TRBJ2-1	TRBD2	NA	TGTGCCAGCACCGGGACTAGTATGATCCCGGTCAATGAGCAGTTCTTC	CASTGTSMIPVNEQFF
TRBV5-5	TRBJ2-7	NA	NA	TGTGCCAGCAGCCAGATGGGGGCCTACGAGCAGTACTTC	CASSQMGAYEQYF
TRBV5-6	TRBJ1-2	NA	medium-sized	TGTGCCAGCACGGAGTACGGGGCAGGTCTCTATGGCTACACCTTC	CASTEYGAGLYGYTF
TRBV5-4	TRBJ1-1	NA	few	TGTGCCAGCAGCTTTATGCATGAAGCTTTCTTT	CASSFMHEAFF
TRBV15	TRBJ1-5	NA	NA	TGTGCCACCAGCAGAGATTCCCGGTTGCTCGGCAATCAGCCCCAGCATTTT	CATSRDSRLLGNQPQHF
TRBV29-1	TRBJ2-7	TRBD1	large	TGCAGCGTTGAGGTGGGGGACAGGGGGTACGAGCAGTACTTC	CSVEVGDRGYEQYF
TRBV5-1	TRBJ2-3	TRBD2	NA	TGCGCCAGCAGCCTAGCGGGAGGGACCACAGATACGCAGTATTTT	CASSLAGGTTDTQYF
TRBV6-5	TRBJ1-2	NA	NA	TGTGCCAGCAGTTACCTGGTCGCTAACTATGGCTACACCTTC	CASSYLVANYGYTF
TRBV11-1	TRBJ2-1	NA	NA	TGTGCCAGCAGCCTCCCCCGGACCTTTGCCAGCTCCTACAATGAGCAGTTCTTC	CASSLPRTFASSYNEQFF
TRBV4-1	TRBJ2-1	TRBD2	NA	TGCGCCAGCAGCCAAGGACTAGCGGGAAGTTACAATGAGCAGTTCTTC	CASSQGLAGSYNEQFF
TRBV30	TRBJ2-3	TRBD2	NA	TGTGCCTGGAGTGTAAAGGTAGCGGGTAGCACAGATACGCAGTATTTT	CAWSVKVAGSTDTQYF
TRBV27	TRBJ2-7	NA	NA	TGTGCCAGCAATAGTATCCGCCCGAGGGGCGAGCAGTACTTC	CASNSIRPRGEQYF
TRBV5-5	TRBJ2-1	TRBD2	once	TGTGCCAGCAGCTTGGTCGGTGCGGGAGGGAGGTCCAATGAGCAGTTCTTC	CASSLVGAGGRSNEQFF
TRBV11-3	TRBJ2-3	NA	NA	TGTGCCAGCAGCCGTCTCTCGGTTGACTTCCGAGTGGATACGCAGTATTTT	CASSRLSVDFRVDTQYF
TRBV9	TRBJ2-1	TRBD1	NA	TGTGCCAGCAGCGCCAGTAGGGTGGGACAGCCGTACAATGAGCAGTTCTTC	CASSASRVGQPYNEQFF
TRBV5-6	TRBJ1-1	NA	NA	TGTGCCAGCAGCTTCGGACAAATGAACACTGAAGCTTTCTTT	CASSFGQMNTEAFF
TRBV4-3	TRBJ2-2	NA	few	TGCGCCAGCAGCCATCGTTTCACCGGGGAGCTGTTTTTT	CASSHRFTGELFF
TRBV27	TRBJ2-3	NA	once	TGTGCCAGCAGTTTACTTGCGACTAGTCCCAACACAGATACGCAGTATTTT	CASSLLATSPNTDTQYF
TRBV6-5	TRBJ2-7	NA	NA	TGTGCCAGCACTCCAAGTCGAGGGAGCTCCTACGAGCAGTACTTC	CASTPSRGSSYEQYF
TRBV18	TRBJ2-3	NA	few	TGTGCCAGCTCACCGCGAGGCAGTACCACAGATACGCAGTATTTT	CASSPRGSTTDTQYF
TRBV12-5	TRBJ2-2	NA	NA	TGTGCTAGTGGTTTGGGTCTCTCCGGGGAGCTGTTTTTT	CASGLGLSGELFF
TRBV11-1	TRBJ1-4	TRBD1	NA	TGTGCCAGCAGCTTAGCCGGGACAGGGTATGAAAAACTGTTTTTT	CASSLAGTGYEKLFF
TRBV27	TRBJ2-6	NA	once	TGTGCCAGCAGTTTAGTTTTGGTAGGGGCTGCTACTGGGGCCAACGTCCTGACTTTC	CASSLVLVGAATGANVLTF
TRBV11-3	TRBJ1-2	NA	few	TGTGCCAGCAGCCTTAACAACAGGGCTGCCTATGGCTACACCTTC	CASSLNNRAAYGYTF
TRBV19	TRBJ1-5	NA	once	TGTGCCAGTAGTTTTGGGTCCGGGAGCAATCAGCCCCAGCATTTT	CASSFGSGSNQPQHF
TRBV7-8	TRBJ1-5	NA	NA	TGTGCCAGCAGCTTAGGCAATCAGCCCCAGCATTTT	CASSLGNQPQHF
TRBV2	TRBJ2-1	NA	NA	TGTGCCAGCAGTGATGTGTCGTACAATGAGCAGTTCTTC	CASSDVSYNEQFF
TRBV6-5	TRBJ2-1	NA	NA	TGTGCCAGCACCAAGGGATCCTCCTACAATGAGCAGTTCTTC	CASTKGSSYNEQFF
TRBV4-3	TRBJ2-3	NA	NA	TGCGCCAGCAGCCAAGATTTGGGCAGGGACACAGATACGCAGTATTTT	CASSQDLGRDTDTQYF
TRBV19	TRBJ1-3	NA	few	TGTGCCAGTAAAGGAAGCTTATCTGGAAACACCATATATTTT	CASKGSLSGNTIYF
TRBV5-1	TRBJ2-5	NA	NA	TGCGCCAGCAGCTTGGACATAATTAAAGAGACCCAGTACTTC	CASSLDIIKETQYF
TRBV4-1	TRBJ1-4	TRBD1	NA	TGCGCCAGCAGCCAAGGTAAGAATTACAGGGGGCAGGCTAATGAAAAACTGTTTTTT	CASSQGKNYRGQANEKLFF
TRBV5-6	TRBJ1-1	NA	few	TGTGCCAGCAGCTTTGGGGAAAACACTGAAGCTTTCTTT	CASSFGENTEAFF
TRBV11-2	TRBJ2-2	NA	NA	TGTGCCAGCTTCGAGTCCGGGGAGCTGTTTTTT	CASFESGELFF
TRBV7-9	TRBJ2-1	NA	NA	TGTGCCAGCAGCCCCAGGGGTGGCTTCGGGGGTGAGCAGTTCTTC	CASSPRGGFGGEQFF
TRBV9	TRBJ2-3	NA	NA	TGTGCCAGCAGCCCCTCAATGCTAGATACGCAGTATTTT	CASSPSMLDTQYF
TRBV7-9	TRBJ1-4	NA	few	TGTGCCAGCAGCTTGGGGGCAGCCTCAACTAATGAAAAACTGTTTTTT	CASSLGAASTNEKLFF